This TCR beta chain is drawn from a study of a mutant IDH1 vaccine in newly diagnosed glioma. Study as a whole: The sex distribution of treated patients was roughly 62% male and roughly 40% female, with a mean age of 40.4 years. Most had both radiotherapy and temozolomide beforehand; others had only one.

On this clone: Its antigen is currently unknown.

Time point in this sample: baseline, week 1 (first vaccination visit). Treatment noted: pre-vaccination baseline after standard-of-care therapy. Astrocytomas that were new, WHO grade 3 or 4, IDH1-mutant and ATRX-lost were present in the donors. Clones were sequenced by immunoSEQ multiplex PCR, and TCRdb holds only the in-frame ones, with some missing. Among over 75,000 clones listed, about 82% were seen once. General observations from the study: Researchers report vaccine-induced immune responses in less than 95% of patients.

The receptor was derived from a man in his forties with glioma. The starting material was PBMCs, obtained from a glioma patient treated with radiotherapy, temozolomide or both.

This CDR3 reads CASSPTGESGYTF. Here the CDR3 DNA reads TGTGCCAGCTCACCGACAGGGGAAAGTGGCTACACCTTC. V is TRBV18 and J is TRBJ1-2; 8 bases map to TRBD1. This CDR3 region has 13 residues. Trimming cost V 3 bases and J 7 bases; bases outside gene matches: 4. Per germline, CDR1 KGHSH and CDR2 LQKENI.